Below are 8 T cell receptor beta chains sequenced from a single sample in a study of T cells in women clearing cervical HPV infection. Assay: immunoSEQ multiplex PCR; the TCRdb copy retains only in-frame clones and omits some. This sample's table has roughly 29,000 clones. Sequencing was performed on blood buffy coat. These receptors all stem from a woman aged 18-69 years with a cervical HPV16 infection that either progressed to CIN3+ or cleared (not recorded which).

In regard to this clone: The read ends 3 residues early relative to the CDR3; the germline J gene fills the gap. The chain joins TRBV5-1 to TRBJ2-4; the D gene is possibly TRBD2 (5 bases). From germline, CDR1 is SGHRS and CDR2 YFSETQ. The CDR3 totals 13 residues. Trimming stripped 4 bases from V and 6 bases from J, with 11 bases between. The sequenced part of the CDR3 DNA is TGCGCCAGCAGCGACCAACTAGGAAACATT. Translating gives CASSDQLGNI. The entire CDR3 protein reads CASSDQLGNIQYF.

In the case of this clone: The observed sequence ends 3 residues before the CDR3 terminus, with the missing tail filled in from the germline J gene. This chain links TRBV19 with TRBJ1-5, with D perhaps TRBD1 (5 bases). The CDR3 has 14 residues. With 4 bases removed from V and 5 bases from J, the gap between germline ends came to 12 bases. The germline gives CDR1 LNHDA, CDR2 SQIVND (reference sequence). The CDR3 here is CASSRTGWYQPQHF. The sequenced part of the CDR3 DNA is TGTGCCAGTAGTAGAACAGGTTGGTATCAGCCC.

Concerning this clone itself: Read coverage stops 3 residues before the CDR3 terminus; the germline J gene supplies the remainder. This rearrangement joins TRBV29-1 to TRBJ1-1; TRBD1 is a possible D gene (5 bases). Trimming cost V 4 bases and J 4 bases, with 10 bases left between them. Per the germline V gene, CDR1 is SQVTM and CDR2 is ANQGSEA. CDR3 length: 12 residues. The DNA read from the CDR3 is TGCAGCGTTGTGAGGGGAGGCACTGAA. Protein: CSVVRGGTE. The whole CDR3 protein is CSVVRGGTEAFF.

A word on this clone: The CDR3 end falls 3 residues outside the read, so it is completed with the germline J gene. This sequence joins TRBV19 and TRBJ1-2; D uncertain. Looked up from germline, CDR1 is LNHDA and CDR2 is SQIVND (reference sequence). This CDR3 is 12 amino acids long. The germline V and J ends were trimmed by 2 bases and 3 bases, with 4 bases remaining between them. The sequenced part of the CDR3 DNA is TGTGCCAGTAGTATAACAGACTATGGC. This gives the protein CASSITDYG. The full CDR3 sequence reads CASSITDYGYTF.

In regard to this clone: Read sequence stops 3 residues before the CDR3 end, and the germline J gene provides the missing end. The chain links TRBV19 to TRBJ2-1, with TRBD2 matching 9 bases. Trimming cost V 6 bases and J 8 bases; bases outside gene matches: 8. Per the germline V gene, CDR1 is LNHDA and CDR2 is SQIVND (reference sequence). The CDR3 has 14 amino acids. Here the CDR3 reads CASRSGTSFHEQFF. CDR3 bases read: TGTGCCAGTAGATCGGGGACTAGCTTCCATGAG.

About this clone itself: Read sequence stops 3 residues before the CDR3 end, and the germline J gene provides the missing end. This sequence joins TRBV20-1 and TRBJ2-3; 10 bases align to TRBD2. Germline V gene lookup returns CDR1 DFQATT and CDR2 SNEGSKA (reference sequence). The CDR3 sequence is 15 residues long. V was clipped by 6 bases and J by 0 bases; unmatched bases: 6. The CDR3 bases that were read are TGCAGTGCCCGCTGGACTAGCGGAAGCACAGATACG. The encoded protein is CSARWTSGSTDT. The complete CDR3 reads CSARWTSGSTDTQYF.

To note about this clone: The read is 3 residues too short to cover the CDR3 end, so that end is filled in from the germline J gene. This chain uses TRBV20-1 with TRBJ2-3; 11 nucleotides match TRBD2. V was clipped by 8 bases and J by 3 bases; unmatched bases: 4. CDR1 is DFQATT and CDR2 is SNEGSKA in the germline V gene (reference sequence). This CDR3 is 13 amino acids long. The CDR3 reads CSLTSGRTDTQYF. CDR3 DNA (partial): TGCAGTCTTACTAGCGGGAGAACAGATACG.

On this clone: The read ends 3 residues early relative to the CDR3; the germline J gene fills the gap. The chain is built from TRBV7-6 and TRBJ1-6, with 10 bases that match TRBD1. CDR1 is SGHVS, CDR2 FNYEAQ, per germline. The junction had 7 bases not matched to a gene; V was cut back by 5 bases and J by 9 bases. The CDR3 spans 15 residues. The DNA read from the CDR3 is TGTGCCAGCAGCCCTTCCGGGACAGGGGCTTCACCC. The encoded protein is CASSPSGTGASP. The whole CDR3 protein reads CASSPSGTGASPLHF.